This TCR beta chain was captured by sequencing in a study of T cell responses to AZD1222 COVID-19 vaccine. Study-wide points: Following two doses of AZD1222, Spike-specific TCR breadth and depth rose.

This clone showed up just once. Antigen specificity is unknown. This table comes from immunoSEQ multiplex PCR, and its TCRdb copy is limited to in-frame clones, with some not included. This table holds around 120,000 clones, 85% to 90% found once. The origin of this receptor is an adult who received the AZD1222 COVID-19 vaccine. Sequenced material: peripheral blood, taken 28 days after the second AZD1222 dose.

In DNA form, the CDR3 reads TGTGCCAGCAGTTCAGGGTCCTTCCCCTCCTACAATGAGCAGTTCTTC. Translated: CASSSGSFPSYNEQFF. The chain couples TRBV28 to TRBJ2-1, with a weak D call TRBD1 (5 bases). CDR1 is MDHEN, CDR2 SYDVKM, per germline. The V end lost 4 bases, the J end lost 0 bases, and 13 bases lay between the germline ends. The CDR3 length is 16 residues.